This T cell receptor beta chain was captured by sequencing in a study of regulatory T cells in long-lasting Graves disease. With iRepertoire HTBI primers and Arm-PCR of CDR3 regions, TCR beta libraries were built. Per the original data handling: The samples yielded approximately 62 TRBV and 14 to 15 TRBJ segments. From the multiplex PCR reads, TCRdb called clonotypes with MiXCR, one entry per CDR3 protein. The V and J calls and clone size are TCRdb's, not the authors'. Of over 200,000 distinct CDR3 sequences in the sample, about 20% were seen once. At least ten counts were recorded for this clonotype. With 3 bases removed from V and 6 bases from J, the gap between germline ends came to 20 bases. Germline CDR1 and CDR2: LNHDA and SQIVND (reference sequence). The CDR3 has 16 amino acids. Sample time point: newly diagnosed GD, antithyroid drugs for less than 3 months. PBMCs provided the RNA from which the TCR library was made.

The same data also went into a second study, on T cells in Graves' hyperthyroidism and ophthalmopathy.

This rearrangement joins TRBV19 to TRBJ1-1, with D possibly matching TRBD1 (5 bases). This clonotype originated in a woman under 40 with Graves disease. This material consisted of peripheral blood mononuclear cells (PBMCs), taken at new diagnosis, from a patient treated with antithyroid drugs. The CDR3 loop reads CASSIGIGSDSPEAFF. CDR3 DNA: TGTGCCAGTAGTATTGGGATTGGTTCTGACAGTCCTGAAGCTTTCTTT.